A selection of T cell receptor beta chains follows, all from one sample in a study of blood T cells in healthy people across ages. TCRdb analysed the 5' RACE reads with MiXCR anew, one entry per CDR3 protein. The sample contains about 640,000 distinct CDR3 sequences, around 38% of which appear only once. The sequenced sample consisted of blood. The origin of the receptors is a man at least 80 years old in good health. Both conserved end residues are part of each CDR3. Each record gives: CDR3 protein, V gene.

CDR3: CAGDSLLANYGYTF
V: TRBV30

CDR3: CASKEAAPNEQFF
V: TRBV28

CDR3: CASSEGQAPSRSPLHF
V: TRBV7-8

CDR3: CASSEPQYGYTF
V: TRBV6-1

CDR3: CASSYGTGRDEQFF
V: TRBV6-5

CDR3: CASSLRWQEGFFYEQYF
V: TRBV12-3/TRBV12-4

CDR3: CASSQDLAGGKQYF
V: TRBV3-1

CDR3: CASSAGTGGNYGYTF
V: TRBV2

CDR3: CASSYLAPTGELFF
V: TRBV6-2/TRBV6-3

CDR3: CASSLRQGGDEQFF
V: TRBV4-1

CDR3: CSVQLTGTANTGELFF
V: TRBV29-1

CDR3: CASSPPGITYNEQFF
V: TRBV28

CDR3: CASSLQVNTQYF
V: TRBV6-6

CDR3: CASSQGTRGIGEQYF
V: TRBV4-3

CDR3: CASIARGAGNEQYF
V: TRBV6-2/TRBV6-3

CDR3: CSALKDGTSDYNEQFF
V: TRBV20-1

CDR3: CTSSASYINSNEQFF
V: TRBV2

CDR3: CASSPLGSLDNEQFF
V: TRBV18

CDR3: CASSVGTTNEKLFF
V: TRBV7-2

CDR3: CASSHRLAGSPGELFF
V: TRBV27

CDR3: CASSATSRGTDTQYF
V: TRBV27

CDR3: CASSLARRQRYEQYF
V: TRBV28

CDR3: CAWSANPNNEQFF
V: TRBV30

CDR3: CASSQDSIGKPYEQYF
V: TRBV4-3

CDR3: CASSVGSGYTF
V: TRBV6-5

CDR3: CASSQAGTLNNEQYF
V: TRBV4-3

CDR3: CSAGPGLADFNEQFF
V: TRBV20-1

CDR3: CASSLGRMDRVNNEQFF
V: TRBV7-9

CDR3: CASRTGQHNTEAFF
V: TRBV11-2

CDR3: CASSYWRGTEAFF
V: TRBV6-5

CDR3: CASSFLQPLYGYTF
V: TRBV6-5

CDR3: CASSVVSGGDNEQYF
V: TRBV9

CDR3: CATSDLQGGLEEQYF
V: TRBV24-1

CDR3: CAWSVGWDGYYEQYF
V: TRBV30

CDR3: CASSLSPTGIEKLFF
V: TRBV27

CDR3: CASSLTENYNSPLHF
V: TRBV5-1

CDR3: CASSSPYSGTLPNEQFF
V: TRBV7-3

CDR3: CSVGASGSHNEQFF
V: TRBV29-1

CDR3: CASSREESYEQYF
V: TRBV6-1

CDR3: CSAREPLDGREAETQYF
V: TRBV20-1

CDR3: CSARDLKSENTIYF
V: TRBV20-1